This is a list of T cell receptor beta chains from one sample in a study of blood T cell repertoires in COVID-19. TCRdb's table, derived via immunoSEQ multiplex PCR, lists solely in-frame clones and lacks some. The sample contains hundreds of thousands of clones, around 90% of which appear only once. Sequenced: PBMCs or T cells enriched from blood (not recorded which). These receptor sequences come from a woman aged 18-35 years with acute COVID-19. Each CDR3 is given with its conserved first and last residue. The order of the fields is D gene, clone size, V gene, J gene, CDR3 protein, CDR3 DNA. D genes are given only for firm matches. A row's size may be missing; if present it is once, few, many or a size class.

D: -; size: -; V: TRBV27; J: TRBJ1-1; CDR3: CASSFVLNTEAFF; DNA: TGTGCCAGCAGTTTCGTATTGAACACTGAAGCTTTCTTT
D: -; size: -; V: TRBV5-1; J: TRBJ1-1; CDR3: CASSPRRRGGMNTEAFF; DNA: TGCGCCAGCAGCCCCCGGAGGAGGGGGGGAATGAACACTGAAGCTTTCTTT
D: -; size: -; V: TRBV6-4; J: TRBJ2-7; CDR3: CASSATSSSYEQYF; DNA: TGTGCCAGCAGTGCGACTAGTTCTTCCTACGAGCAGTACTTC
D: TRBD1; size: -; V: TRBV5-4; J: TRBJ2-1; CDR3: CASSLGGAYNEQFF; DNA: TGTGCCAGCAGCTTAGGGGGCGCGTACAATGAGCAGTTCTTC
D: TRBD1; size: -; V: TRBV6-2/TRBV6-3; J: TRBJ1-1; CDR3: CASSGQGATTEAFF; DNA: TGTGCCAGCAGTGGACAGGGGGCGACTACTGAAGCTTTCTTT
D: -; size: -; V: TRBV7-2; J: TRBJ2-7; CDR3: CASSRLGGRSYEQYF; DNA: TGTGCCAGCAGCCGGTTGGGGGGAAGGTCCTACGAGCAGTACTTC
D: TRBD1; size: -; V: TRBV7-9; J: TRBJ1-6; CDR3: CASSAGQGDSPLHF; DNA: TGTGCCAGCAGCGCGGGACAGGGAGACTCACCCCTCCACTTT
D: TRBD1; size: -; V: TRBV7-8; J: TRBJ2-7; CDR3: CASSFGTGAAYEQYF; DNA: TGTGCCAGCAGCTTTGGAACAGGGGCGGCCTACGAGCAGTACTTC
D: TRBD1; size: -; V: TRBV12-5; J: TRBJ1-5; CDR3: CASGFRDRVVDITNQPQHF; DNA: TGTGCTAGTGGTTTCCGGGACAGGGTTGTCGATATAACCAATCAGCCCCAGCATTTT
D: TRBD2; size: few; V: TRBV10-3; J: TRBJ2-1; CDR3: CAISEETSGRGYEQFF; DNA: TGTGCCATCAGTGAGGAGACTAGCGGGAGAGGCTATGAGCAGTTCTTC
D: -; size: -; V: TRBV21-1; J: TRBJ1-3; CDR3: CASSKGNLDRAPSGNTIYF; DNA: TGTGCCAGCAGCAAAGGAAACTTGGACAGGGCCCCCTCTGGAAACACCATATATTTT
D: -; size: -; V: TRBV4-2; J: TRBJ2-3; CDR3: CASSQDRGSTDTQYF; DNA: TGTGCCAGCAGCCAAGATCGAGGTAGCACAGATACGCAGTATTTT
D: -; size: few; V: TRBV19; J: TRBJ1-4; CDR3: CASAEPGLPSLEKLFF; DNA: TGTGCCAGTGCTGAACCGGGACTCCCCTCTTTGGAAAAACTGTTTTTT
D: -; size: once; V: TRBV27; J: TRBJ1-5; CDR3: CASSDRSNQPQHF; DNA: TGTGCCAGCTCGGACAGAAGCAATCAGCCCCAGCATTTT
D: -; size: few; V: TRBV28; J: TRBJ2-5; CDR3: CASRGGRETQYF; DNA: TGTGCCAGCAGAGGAGGTCGGGAGACCCAGTACTTC
D: TRBD1; size: -; V: TRBV5-5; J: TRBJ2-3; CDR3: CASSLHRGESTDTQYF; DNA: TGTGCCAGCAGCCTTCACAGGGGGGAAAGCACAGATACGCAGTATTTT